Sequencing of this T cell receptor beta chain was carried out in a study of shared clonotypes between healthy human individuals. Germline V lookup: CDR1 WSHSY, CDR2 SAAADI. V was cut by 6 bases and J by 4 bases, with 10 bases left in between. This CDR3 has 13 amino acids. Generated by immunoSEQ multiplex PCR, the TCRdb table keeps only in-frame clones and is missing some. The sample lists 550,000 to 850,000 clones; approximately 74% were seen once. Donors comprised healthy HIV-negative adults lacking recent acute infections or vaccinations. This clone was found once. The source material was memory CD4+ T cells sorted from blood. Documented subset: CD45RA-negative fraction. This chain links TRBV10-2 with TRBJ1-3; D may be TRBD1 (6 bases). The source of this sequence is a young woman in good health. In DNA, the CDR3 is TGCGCCAGCAGCAGGACAGAAGGAAACACCATATATTTT. It codes for CASSRTEGNTIYF.